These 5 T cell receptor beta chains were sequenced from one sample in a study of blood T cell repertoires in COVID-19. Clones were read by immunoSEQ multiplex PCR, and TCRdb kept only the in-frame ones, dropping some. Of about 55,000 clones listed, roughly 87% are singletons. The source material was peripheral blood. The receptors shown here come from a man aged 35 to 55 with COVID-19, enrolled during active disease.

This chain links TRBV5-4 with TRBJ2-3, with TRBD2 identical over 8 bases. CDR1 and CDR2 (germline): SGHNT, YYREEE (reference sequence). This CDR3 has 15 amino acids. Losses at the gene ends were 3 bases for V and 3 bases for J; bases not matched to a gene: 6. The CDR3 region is CASSSGTRGTDTQYF. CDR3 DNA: TGTGCCAGCAGCTCCGGGACTAGGGGAACAGATACGCAGTATTTT. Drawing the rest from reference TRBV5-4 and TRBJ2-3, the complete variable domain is ETGVTQSPTHLIKTRGQQVTLRCSSQSGHNTVSWYQQALGQGPQFIFQYYREEENGRGNFPPRFSGLQFPNYSSELNVNALELDDSALYLCASSSGTRGTDTQYFGPGTRLTVL.

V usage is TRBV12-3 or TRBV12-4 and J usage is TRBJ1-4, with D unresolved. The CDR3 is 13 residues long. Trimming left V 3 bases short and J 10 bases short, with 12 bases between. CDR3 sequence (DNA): TGTGCCAGCAGTTTTAGGTCCGGCGGAAAACTGTTTTTT. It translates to CASSFRSGGKLFF.

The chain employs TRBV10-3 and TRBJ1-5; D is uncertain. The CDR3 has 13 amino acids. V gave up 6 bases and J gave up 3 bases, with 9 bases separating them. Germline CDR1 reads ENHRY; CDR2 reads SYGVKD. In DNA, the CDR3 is TGTGCCATCAGACACGGGGACAATCAGCCCCAGCATTTT. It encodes CAIRHGDNQPQHF.

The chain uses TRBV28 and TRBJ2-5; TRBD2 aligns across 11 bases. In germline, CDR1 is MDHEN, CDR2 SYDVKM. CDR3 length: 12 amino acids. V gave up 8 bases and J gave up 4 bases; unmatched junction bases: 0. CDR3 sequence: CASGLAGETQYF. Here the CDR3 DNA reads TGTGCCAGCGGACTAGCGGGAGAGACCCAGTACTTC.

As DNA, the CDR3 is TGTGCCAGCAGTGTACAAAAGGGGTACGAGCAGTACTTC. Its protein product is CASSVQKGYEQYF. The genes are TRBV2 and TRBJ2-7; D may be TRBD1 (5 bases). This CDR3 is 13 amino acids long. The germline V gene has CDR1 SNHLY and CDR2 FYNNEI. V was trimmed by 4 bases and J by 4 bases, leaving 11 bases between them.